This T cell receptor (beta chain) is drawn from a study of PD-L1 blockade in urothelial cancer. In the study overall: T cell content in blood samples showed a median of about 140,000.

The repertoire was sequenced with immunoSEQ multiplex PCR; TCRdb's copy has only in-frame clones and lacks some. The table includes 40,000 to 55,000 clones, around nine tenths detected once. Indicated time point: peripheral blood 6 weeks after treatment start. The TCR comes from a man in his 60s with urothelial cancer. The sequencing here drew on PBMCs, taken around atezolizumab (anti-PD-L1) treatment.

The CDR3 protein is CASSLPGDRNGYTF. The CDR3 DNA sequence: TGCGCCAGCAGCTTGCCGGGGGACAGGAATGGCTACACCTTC. V usage is TRBV5-1 and J usage is TRBJ1-2, with 8 bases identical to TRBD1. This CDR3 is 14 amino acids long. Germline trimming cut 1 base from V and 6 bases from J; bases unmatched to any gene: 5. Per germline, CDR1 SGHRS and CDR2 YFSETQ.